This entry features one T cell receptor (beta chain) sequence. Its antigen target is currently unknown. Per-base qualities were not stored, and no clone one base away is much larger. This sample was included in a study of blood T cell repertoires in COVID-19 (dated by TCRdb to the early 2020s). For context, the study as a whole: Samples from collaborators originated in the United States, Italy and Spain and spanned both the acute and convalescent phases of COVID-19. The material from the prospective study consisted of cDNA or gDNA derived from T cells, B-cell-depleted T cells, or PBMCs. Deeply sampled blood TCRbeta repertoires from subjects exposed to, actively infected with, or recovered from COVID-19 were included in the dataset. The repertoires were released in a freely available public database intended as a resource for research on the immune response to SARS-CoV-2. The samples were drawn from the first 160 participants of the ongoing ImmuneRACE study and from more than 1,000 subjects provided by 6 global collaborators. The sample metadata nearly always contained a de-identified subject ID, COVID-19 status, age in years and sex. HLA class I and class II types, where available, came from metadata supplied by the sample provider rather than from assay-based typing. The full study reports these points: The quantity of clinical and demographic metadata differed by source and by participant and was supplied without curation.

Collaborating institutions collected whole blood in K2EDTA tubes following their own protocols. For TCRbeta analysis, collaborators shipped samples as frozen whole blood, isolated PBMCs, or DNA extracted from either of those sample types. V drops 3 bases and J drops 0 bases, leaving 16 bases in between. Its CDR3 holds 16 amino acids, cysteine through phenylalanine. The read is trimmed to its CDR3 DNA, 48 bases read in frame from base 1. The CDR1 and CDR2 encoded by the germline V gene are SGHRS and YFSETQ. TCRbeta CDR3 regions were amplified from genomic DNA using the immunoSEQ Assay, a bias-controlled multiplex PCR. The original pipeline was this. Within the assay, amplification of reference gene primers was used to estimate how many nucleated cells each sample contained. To quantify the absolute abundance of each unique TCRbeta CDR3 rearrangement, sequence reads were collapsed and filtered. For each sample, productive Simpson clonality was calculated by taking the square root of Simpson's diversity index across productive rearrangements. TCRdb re-hosts the immuneACCESS table, in-frame sequences only. Its copies lack some clones; in the studies checked, an unresolved V gene accounts for under half of them, and the cause for the rest is not known. V and J calls and clone size are as listed in that table; D and trimming were resolved from the DNA. This sample holds some 33,000 clones; around nine tenths were observed only once. The ten largest clonotypes hold around 2% of the sample.

The receptor was isolated from a human donor in a cohort sampled during active COVID-19. Specimen: peripheral blood. In this chain, TRBV5-1 is recombined with TRBJ2-7; perhaps TRBD2 is the D gene, with 6 bases matching. The CDR3 region: CASSSGAGRSSYEQYF. The nucleotides read TGCGCCAGCAGCTCGGGTGCGGGACGGAGCTCCTACGAGCAGTACTTC.